The clone carrying this T cell receptor (beta chain) was recorded only once. The source of the sample is a study of blood T cell repertoires in COVID-19. Assay: immunoSEQ multiplex PCR; the TCRdb copy retains only in-frame clones and omits some. Of under 350,000 clones in the sample, under 90% were seen once. V was pared by 4 bases and J by 5 bases, with 7 bases of the junction left unmatched. Germline assignment: CDR1 SGHRS and CDR2 YFSETQ. The CDR3 loop spans 14 amino acids. The chain recombines TRBV5-1 with TRBJ1-1; 8 nucleotides agree with TRBD1. The source of this sequence is a woman aged 25-40 years with COVID-19, enrolled during active disease. The sequencing sample was made of peripheral blood. The CDR3 region is CASSGAGGLTEAFF. For the CDR3, the DNA is TGCGCCAGCAGCGGGGCAGGGGGCTTAACTGAAGCTTTCTTT. Full variable domain (rest looked up from reference TRBV5-1 and TRBJ1-1): KAGVTQTPRYLIKTRGQQVTLSCSPISGHRSVSWYQQTPGQGLQFLFEYFSETQRNKGNFPGRFSGRQFSNSRSEMNVSTLELGDSALYLCASSGAGGLTEAFFGQGTRLTVV.